Listed below are T cell receptor beta chains from one sample, sequenced in a study of shared clonotypes between healthy human individuals. The method was immunoSEQ multiplex PCR; TCRdb's version includes in-frame clones alone and lacks a portion of them. Among millions of clones, around 95% were seen once, and the ten largest hold more than 0.1%. The sample was naive CD4+ T cells sorted from blood. Receptors originate from a man in his late teens or twenties in good health. The CDR3 runs from the conserved cysteine through the conserved F or W. D genes are given only for firm matches.

d_gene	v_gene	j_gene	CDR3aa	CDR3nt
.	TRBV11-2	TRBJ1-3	CASSPSSGNTIYF	TGTGCCAGCAGCCCAAGCTCTGGAAACACCATATATTTT
TRBD1	TRBV5-1	TRBJ2-7	CASRYTTGTEYEQYF	TGCGCCAGCAGATACACGACCGGGACAGAGTACGAGCAGTACTTC
.	TRBV6-5	TRBJ2-7	CASSYPKQSYEQYF	TGTGCCAGCAGTTACCCGAAGCAGTCCTACGAGCAGTACTTC
.	TRBV25-1	TRBJ2-1	CASTGTEYNEQFF	TGTGCCAGCACCGGGACGGAATACAATGAGCAGTTCTTC
.	TRBV2	TRBJ1-1	CASSEAGPYTNTEAFF	TGTGCCAGCAGTGAGGCGGGTCCGTATACGAACACTGAAGCTTTCTTT
.	TRBV6-1	TRBJ1-2	CALRTADYGYTF	TGTGCCCTAAGGACAGCCGACTATGGCTACACCTTC
.	TRBV7-8	TRBJ2-1	CASSWVAGEQFF	TGTGCCAGCAGCTGGGTAGCAGGTGAGCAGTTCTTC
.	TRBV10-3	TRBJ1-3	CAIWDTYSGNTIYF	TGTGCCATTTGGGACACCTACTCTGGAAACACCATATATTTT
TRBD2	TRBV9	TRBJ2-3	CASSVGVAGFEDTQYF	TGTGCCAGCAGCGTAGGGGTAGCGGGATTTGAGGATACGCAGTATTTT
.	TRBV5-6	TRBJ1-3	CASSLGVGVTGNTIYF	TGTGCCAGCAGCTTGGGTGTGGGAGTTACTGGAAACACCATATATTTT
TRBD1	TRBV2	TRBJ2-3	CASSRDRGTDTQYF	TGTGCCAGCAGCCGGGACAGGGGCACAGATACGCAGTATTTT